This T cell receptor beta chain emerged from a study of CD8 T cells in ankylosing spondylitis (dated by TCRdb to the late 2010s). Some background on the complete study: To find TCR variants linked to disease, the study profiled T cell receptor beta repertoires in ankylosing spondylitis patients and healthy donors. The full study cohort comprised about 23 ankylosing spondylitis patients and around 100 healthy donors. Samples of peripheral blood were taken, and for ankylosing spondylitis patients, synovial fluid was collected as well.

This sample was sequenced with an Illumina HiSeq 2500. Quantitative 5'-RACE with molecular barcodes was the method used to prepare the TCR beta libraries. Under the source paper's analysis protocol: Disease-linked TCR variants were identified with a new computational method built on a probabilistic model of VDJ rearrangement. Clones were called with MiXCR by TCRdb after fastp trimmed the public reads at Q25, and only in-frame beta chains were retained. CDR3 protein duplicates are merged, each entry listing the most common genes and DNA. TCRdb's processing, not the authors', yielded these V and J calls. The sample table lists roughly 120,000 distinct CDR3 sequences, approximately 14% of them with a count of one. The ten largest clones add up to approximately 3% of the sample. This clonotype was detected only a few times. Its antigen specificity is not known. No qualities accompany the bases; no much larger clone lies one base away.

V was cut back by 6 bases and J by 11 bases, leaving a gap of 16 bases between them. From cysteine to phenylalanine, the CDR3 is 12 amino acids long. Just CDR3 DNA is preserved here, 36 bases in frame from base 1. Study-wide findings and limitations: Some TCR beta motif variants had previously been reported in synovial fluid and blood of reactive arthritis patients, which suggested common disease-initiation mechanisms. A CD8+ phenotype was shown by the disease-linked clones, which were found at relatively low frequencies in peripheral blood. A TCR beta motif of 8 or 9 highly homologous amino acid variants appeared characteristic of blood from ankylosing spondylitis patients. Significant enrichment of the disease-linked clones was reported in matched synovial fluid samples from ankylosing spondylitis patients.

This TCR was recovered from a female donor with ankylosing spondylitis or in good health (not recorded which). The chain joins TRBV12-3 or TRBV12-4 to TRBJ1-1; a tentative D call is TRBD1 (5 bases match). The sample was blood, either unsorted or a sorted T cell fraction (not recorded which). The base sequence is TGTGCCAGCAGCCCCGGGGACTCGTGGGCTTTCTTT. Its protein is CASSPGDSWAFF.